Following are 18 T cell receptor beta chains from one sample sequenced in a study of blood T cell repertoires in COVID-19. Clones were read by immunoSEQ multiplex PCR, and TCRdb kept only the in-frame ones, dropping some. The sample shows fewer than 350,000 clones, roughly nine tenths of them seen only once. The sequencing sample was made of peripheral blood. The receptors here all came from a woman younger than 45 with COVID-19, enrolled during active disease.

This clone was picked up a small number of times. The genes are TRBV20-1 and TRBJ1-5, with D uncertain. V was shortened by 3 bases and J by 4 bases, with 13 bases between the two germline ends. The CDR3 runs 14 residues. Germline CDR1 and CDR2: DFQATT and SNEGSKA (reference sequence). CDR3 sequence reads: CSASIRKPNQPQHF. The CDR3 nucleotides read TGCAGTGCTAGTATCAGGAAACCAAATCAGCCCCAGCATTTT.

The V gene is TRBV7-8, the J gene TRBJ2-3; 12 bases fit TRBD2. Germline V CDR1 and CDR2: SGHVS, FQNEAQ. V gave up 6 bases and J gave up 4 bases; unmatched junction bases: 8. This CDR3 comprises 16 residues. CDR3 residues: CASRRTSGAFADTQYF. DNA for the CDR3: TGTGCCAGCAGGAGGACTAGCGGGGCTTTCGCAGATACGCAGTATTTT. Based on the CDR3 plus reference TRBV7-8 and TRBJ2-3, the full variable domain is GAGVSQSPRYKVAKRGQDVALRCDPISGHVSLFWYQQALGQGPEFLTYFQNEAQLDKSGLPSDRFFAERPEGSVSTLKIQRTQQEDSAVYLCASRRTSGAFADTQYFGPGTRLTVL.

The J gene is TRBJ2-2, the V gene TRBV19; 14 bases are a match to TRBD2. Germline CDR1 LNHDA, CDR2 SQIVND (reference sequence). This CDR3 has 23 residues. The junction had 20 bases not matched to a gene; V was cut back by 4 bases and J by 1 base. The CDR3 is CASSTNTLGLAGGTPGNTGELFF. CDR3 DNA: TGTGCCAGTAGTACGAATACCCTTGGACTAGCGGGGGGAACCCCGGGGAACACCGGGGAGCTGTTTTTT.

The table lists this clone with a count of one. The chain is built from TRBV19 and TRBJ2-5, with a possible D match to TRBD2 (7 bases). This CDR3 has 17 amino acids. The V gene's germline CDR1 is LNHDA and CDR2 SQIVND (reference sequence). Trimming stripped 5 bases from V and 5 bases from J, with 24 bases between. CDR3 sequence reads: CASSSHWMGGPEETQYF. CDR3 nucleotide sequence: TGTGCCAGTAGTTCCCACTGGATGGGGGGGCCTGAGGAGACCCAGTACTTC.

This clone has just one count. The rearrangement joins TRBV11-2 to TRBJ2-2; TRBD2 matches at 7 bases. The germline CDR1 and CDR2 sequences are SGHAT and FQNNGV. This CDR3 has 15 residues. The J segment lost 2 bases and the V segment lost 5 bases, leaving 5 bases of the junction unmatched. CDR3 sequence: CASSLGLINTGELFF. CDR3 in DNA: TGTGCCAGCAGCCTGGGACTAATAAACACCGGGGAGCTGTTTTTT. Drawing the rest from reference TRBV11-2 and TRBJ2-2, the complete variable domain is EAGVAQSPRYKIIEKRQSVAFWCNPISGHATLYWYQQILGQGPKLLIQFQNNGVVDDSQLPKDRFSAERLKGVDSTLKIQPAKLEDSAVYLCASSLGLINTGELFFGEGSRLTVL.

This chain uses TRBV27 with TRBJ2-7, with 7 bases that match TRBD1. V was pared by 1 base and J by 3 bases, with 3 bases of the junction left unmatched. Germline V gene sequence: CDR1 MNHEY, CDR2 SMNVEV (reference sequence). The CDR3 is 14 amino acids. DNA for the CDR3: TGTGCCAGCAGTTTATTTCCAGGGGGCTACGAGCAGTACTTC. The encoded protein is CASSLFPGGYEQYF.

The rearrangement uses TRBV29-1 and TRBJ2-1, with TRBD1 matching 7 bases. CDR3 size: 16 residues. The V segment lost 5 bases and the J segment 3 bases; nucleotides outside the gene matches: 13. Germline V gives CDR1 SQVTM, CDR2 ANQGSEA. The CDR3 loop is CSVRLPTGIVYNEQFF. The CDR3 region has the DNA TGCAGCGTTCGATTACCGACAGGGATAGTCTACAATGAGCAGTTCTTC.

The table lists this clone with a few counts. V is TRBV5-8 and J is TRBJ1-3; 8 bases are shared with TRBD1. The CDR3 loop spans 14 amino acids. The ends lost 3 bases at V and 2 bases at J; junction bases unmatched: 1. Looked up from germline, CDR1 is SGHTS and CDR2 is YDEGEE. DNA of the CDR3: TGTGCCAGCAGCTACAGGGGGACTGGAAACACCATATATTTT. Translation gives CASSYRGTGNTIYF.

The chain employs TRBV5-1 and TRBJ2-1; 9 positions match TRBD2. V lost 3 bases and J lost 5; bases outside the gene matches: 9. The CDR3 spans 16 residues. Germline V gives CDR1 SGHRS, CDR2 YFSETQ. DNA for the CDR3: TGCGCCAGCAGCTGGGGGTTAGCTAGCGGGGACAATGAGCAGTTCTTC. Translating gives CASSWGLASGDNEQFF. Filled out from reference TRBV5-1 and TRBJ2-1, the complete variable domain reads KAGVTQTPRYLIKTRGQQVTLSCSPISGHRSVSWYQQTPGQGLQFLFEYFSETQRNKGNFPGRFSGRQFSNSRSEMNVSTLELGDSALYLCASSWGLASGDNEQFFGPGTRLTVL.

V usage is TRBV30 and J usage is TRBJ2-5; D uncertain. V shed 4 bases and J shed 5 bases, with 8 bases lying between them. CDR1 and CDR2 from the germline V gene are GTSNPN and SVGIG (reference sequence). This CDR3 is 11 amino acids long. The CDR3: CAWKVAETQYF. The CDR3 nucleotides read TGTGCCTGGAAAGTAGCTGAGACCCAGTACTTC. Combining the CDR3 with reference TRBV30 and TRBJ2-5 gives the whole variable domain SQTIHQWPATLVQPVGSPLSLECTVEGTSNPNLYWYRQAAGRGLQLLFYSVGIGQISSEVPQNLSASRPQDRQFILSSKKLLLSDSGFYLCAWKVAETQYFGPGTRLLVL.

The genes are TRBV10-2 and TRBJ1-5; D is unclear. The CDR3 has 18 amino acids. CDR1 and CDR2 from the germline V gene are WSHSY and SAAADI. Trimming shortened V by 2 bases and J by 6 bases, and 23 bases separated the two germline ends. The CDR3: CASSEPANFRDSGQPQHF. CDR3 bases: TGCGCCAGCAGTGAGCCGGCGAATTTCCGGGATTCGGGTCAGCCCCAGCATTTT.

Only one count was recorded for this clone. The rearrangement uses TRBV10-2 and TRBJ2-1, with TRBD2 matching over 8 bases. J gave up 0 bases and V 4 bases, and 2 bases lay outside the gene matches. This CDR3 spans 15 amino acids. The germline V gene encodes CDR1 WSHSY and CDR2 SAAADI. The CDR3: CASSASGGSYNEQFF. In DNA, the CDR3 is TGCGCCAGCAGTGCAAGCGGGGGCTCCTACAATGAGCAGTTCTTC.

In DNA, the CDR3 is TGTGCCAGCAGTTTATTGCAGGGAAGGAGCACTGAAGCTTTCTTT. As protein: CASSLLQGRSTEAFF. The chain carries TRBV28 and TRBJ1-1, with D perhaps TRBD1 (5 bases). CDR1 MDHEN and CDR2 SYDVKM come from the germline V gene. The CDR3 sequence is 15 residues long. Trimming took 1 base from V and 4 from J, leaving 13 bases between them.

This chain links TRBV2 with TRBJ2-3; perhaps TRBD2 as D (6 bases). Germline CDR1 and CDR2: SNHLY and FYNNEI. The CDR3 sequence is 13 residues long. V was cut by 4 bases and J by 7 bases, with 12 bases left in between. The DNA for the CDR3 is TGTGCCAGCAGTGGGACTACGCCCTATACGCAGTATTTT. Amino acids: CASSGTTPYTQYF.

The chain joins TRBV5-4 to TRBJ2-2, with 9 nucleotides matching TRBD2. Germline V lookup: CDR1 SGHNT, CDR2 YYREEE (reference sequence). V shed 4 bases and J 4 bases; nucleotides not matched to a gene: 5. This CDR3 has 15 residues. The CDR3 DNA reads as TGTGCCAGCAGCAAAGGCGGGGGGGGCACCGGGGAGCTGTTTTTT. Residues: CASSKGGGGTGELFF.

CDR3 region: CASSTPFDSGDTDTQYF. The CDR3 DNA sequence: TGTGCCAGTAGTACCCCTTTTGATAGCGGAGACACAGATACGCAGTATTTT. The J gene is TRBJ2-3, the V gene TRBV19; the D gene is possibly TRBD2 (6 bases). In germline, CDR1 is LNHDA, CDR2 SQIVND (reference sequence). This CDR3 spans 17 amino acids. Trimming cost V 4 bases and J 2 bases, with 19 bases left between them.

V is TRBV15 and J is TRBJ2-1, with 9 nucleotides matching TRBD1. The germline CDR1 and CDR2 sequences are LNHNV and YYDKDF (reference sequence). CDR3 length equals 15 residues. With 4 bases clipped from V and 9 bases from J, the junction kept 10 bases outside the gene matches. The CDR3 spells CATSKLGTGIGEQFF. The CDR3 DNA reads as TGTGCCACCAGCAAACTGGGGACAGGGATAGGTGAGCAGTTCTTC.

CDR3 nucleotide sequence: TGTGCCAGCGTTAAAAACACCATATATTTT. Translated: CASVKNTIYF. The genes are TRBV2 and TRBJ1-3, with D uncertain. Germline lookup yields CDR1 SNHLY and CDR2 FYNNEI. The CDR3 runs 10 residues. V shed 8 bases and J shed 6 bases, with 5 bases lying between them.